A single sample gave rise to the 21 T cell receptor beta chains below, sequenced in a study of blood T cells in healthy people across ages. The use of a sample-barcoded 5' primer and a J-beta primer mix characterized a second PCR of roughly 7 to 11 cycles. TCRdb processed the 5' RACE reads anew with MiXCR; each CDR3 protein has one entry. The sample lists some 670,000 distinct CDR3 sequences; more than 45% were seen once. Sequences were obtained from blood. These receptors originate from an elderly woman in good health.

This clonotype was seen at least ten times. The chain uses TRBV3-1 and TRBJ2-7; TRBD2 matches 10 bases. CDR3 length: 14 amino acids. With 1 base clipped from V and 7 bases from J, the junction kept 4 bases outside the gene matches. CDR1 and CDR2 (germline): LGHDT, YNNKEL (reference sequence). CDR3 DNA: TGTGCCAGCAGCCAAGGACTAGCGGGTTCGGAGCAGTACTTC. This gives the protein CASSQGLAGSEQYF.

This clonotype was observed many times. The chain couples TRBV20-1 to TRBJ2-3, with 11 bases matching TRBD2. In germline, CDR1 is DFQATT, CDR2 SNEGSKA (reference sequence). The trim removed 5 bases at V and 0 bases at J, leaving 4 bases unmatched. The CDR3 runs 15 residues. The CDR3 DNA reads as TGCAGTGCTCCAACTAGCGGGGGCAGCACAGATACGCAGTATTTT. It encodes CSAPTSGGSTDTQYF.

V gene TRBV29-1 combines with J gene TRBJ1-5; 7 bases fit TRBD1. V lost 5 bases, J lost 7 bases, and 8 bases stayed unmatched. The CDR3 is made up of 13 amino acids. Germline CDR1 SQVTM, CDR2 ANQGSEA. CDR3 region: CSVLTGASQPQHF. CDR3 bases: TGCAGCGTTCTCACAGGGGCGAGCCAGCCCCAGCATTTT.

This clonotype showed up many times. The chain uses TRBV7-2 and TRBJ1-6; 8 nucleotides line up with TRBD1. V gave up 5 bases and J gave up 7 bases; unmatched junction bases: 7. The CDR3 length is 15 residues. CDR1 is SGHTA, CDR2 FQGNSA, per germline. The CDR3 DNA sequence: TGTGCCAGCAGCATCGACAGGGGACGGAATTCACCCCTCCACTTT. This codes for CASSIDRGRNSPLHF. The full variable domain, its missing parts supplied by reference TRBV7-2 and TRBJ1-6, is GAGVSQSPSNKVTEKGKDVELRCDPISGHTALYWYRQSLGQGLEFLIYFQGNSAPDKSGLPSDRFSAERTGGSVSTLTIQRTQQEDSAVYLCASSIDRGRNSPLHFGNGTRLTVT.

Turning to this clonotype: One base away lies a much larger clone, so this may be a sequencing read error. J is TRBJ2-5 and V is TRBV12-3 or TRBV12-4, with D possibly TRBD2 on 5 matching bases. V lost 3 bases to trimming and J lost 11 bases, with 16 bases between them. The CDR3 extends over 13 amino acids. This CDR3 is CASSFDTSWEQYF. Here the CDR3 DNA reads TGTGCCAGCAGTTTTGACACCTCGTGGGAGCAGTACTTC.

This clonotype was counted many times. The gene calls are TRBV24-1 and TRBJ2-5, with TRBD2 as a possible D gene (6 bases). Trimming took off 3 bases at V and 4 bases at J, with 14 bases between the two ends. This CDR3 contains 15 residues. Germline V gives CDR1 KGHDR, CDR2 SFDVKD. The CDR3: CATSDNLLGGETQYF. CDR3 coding DNA: TGTGCCACCAGTGATAATTTGTTGGGAGGAGAGACCCAGTACTTC.

This clonotype was detected only a few times. The J gene is TRBJ2-1, the V gene TRBV2; perhaps TRBD1 as D (6 bases). Looked up from germline, CDR1 is SNHLY and CDR2 is FYNNEI. The CDR3 is 14 amino acids. Between the trimmed V and J ends, which lost 3 bases and 5 bases, there was a span of 11 bases. The CDR3 spells CASSDDQGNNEQFF. As DNA, the CDR3 is TGTGCCAGCAGTGATGATCAGGGGAACAATGAGCAGTTCTTC.

J is TRBJ1-5 and V is TRBV29-1; 9 bases line up with TRBD1. CDR3 size: 15 residues. The ends lost 0 bases at V and 4 bases at J; junction bases unmatched: 4. Per the germline V gene, CDR1 is SQVTM and CDR2 is ANQGSEA. CDR3 loop: CSVEEDGTGNQPQHF. CDR3 coding DNA: TGCAGCGTTGAAGAGGACGGGACAGGGAATCAGCCCCAGCATTTT.

This chain links TRBV20-1 with TRBJ1-1, with 7 positions matching TRBD1. This CDR3 spans 15 amino acids. Germline assignment: CDR1 DFQATT and CDR2 SNEGSKA (reference sequence). V was pared by 1 base and J by 1 base, with 6 bases of the junction left unmatched. CDR3 sequence (DNA): TGCAGTGCTAGAGGGGGGGACAGCCCGAACACTGAAGCTTTCTTT. It translates to CSARGGDSPNTEAFF.

The chain is built from TRBV2 and TRBJ2-1, with unresolved D. This CDR3 has 13 amino acids. Trimming removed 4 bases at V and 5 bases at J, with 9 bases between. Germline CDR1 is SNHLY and CDR2 is FYNNEI. CDR3: CASSASQHNEQFF. In DNA, the CDR3 is TGTGCCAGCAGTGCATCACAGCACAATGAGCAGTTCTTC.

This chain connects TRBV6-6 to TRBJ2-1, with D hard to call. Trimming stripped 7 bases from V and 5 bases from J, with 6 bases between. The germline gives CDR1 MNHNY, CDR2 SVGAGI (reference sequence). The CDR3 runs to 11 residues. DNA for the CDR3: TGTGCCAGCATTGAGAACAATGAGCAGTTCTTC. It codes for CASIENNEQFF.

The gene calls are TRBV20-1 and TRBJ2-4; 7 bases agree with TRBD2. Germline values: CDR1 DFQATT, CDR2 SNEGSKA (reference sequence). The V and J ends lost 2 bases and 1 base, in that order; junction bases with no gene match: 5. CDR3 length: 15 amino acids. In DNA, the CDR3 is TGCAGTGCTAGAAACGGGAGGAGGGCCAAAAACATTCAGTACTTC. Translated: CSARNGRRAKNIQYF.

This clonotype was seen just once. This chain links TRBV28 with TRBJ2-5; 9 bases are shared with TRBD1. CDR1 and CDR2 (germline): MDHEN, SYDVKM. CDR3 size: 16 residues. Trimming cost V 5 bases and J 1 base; bases outside gene matches: 8. The CDR3 is CASSPSGQGFQETQYF. CDR3 bases: TGTGCCAGCAGTCCCTCCGGACAGGGGTTCCAAGAGACCCAGTACTTC. Variable domain in full (rest from reference TRBV28 and TRBJ2-5): DVKVTQSSRYLVKRTGEKVFLECVQDMDHENMFWYRQDPGLGLRLIYFSYDVKMKEKGDIPEGYSVSREKKERFSLILESASTNQTSMYLCASSPSGQGFQETQYFGPGTRLLVL.

In its sample, this clonotype was seen once. The genes are TRBV7-9 and TRBJ1-1; D uncertain. With 7 bases removed from V and 5 bases from J, the gap between germline ends came to 20 bases. This CDR3 is 15 amino acids long. Germline assignment: CDR1 SEHNR and CDR2 FQNEAQ (reference sequence). The CDR3, as DNA: TGTGCCAGCACCACTTGGGCTCCCGGTTTGACTGAAGCTTTCTTT. It specifies CASTTWAPGLTEAFF.

The chain combines TRBV20-1 with TRBJ1-2, with D possibly being TRBD1 (5 bases). V lost 5 bases and J 7 bases, leaving 14 bases between the germline ends. CDR3 length equals 12 residues. Germline V lookup: CDR1 DFQATT, CDR2 SNEGSKA (reference sequence). DNA for the CDR3: TGCAGTGCTTGGACCGGGGCCGGTGGCTACACCTTC. Its protein is CSAWTGAGGYTF.

This chain joins TRBV10-3 and TRBJ2-1; 7 bases line up with TRBD2. CDR3 length: 14 residues. Germline V lookup: CDR1 ENHRY, CDR2 SYGVKD. The junction had 6 bases not matched to a gene; V was cut back by 5 bases and J by 5 bases. CDR3 nucleotide sequence: TGTGCCATCAGTTTTGAAGCGGGGAACAATGAGCAGTTCTTC. This sequence encodes CAISFEAGNNEQFF.

This clonotype was detected many times. The CDR3 spells CSASVTSGFYEQYF. DNA for the CDR3: TGCAGTGCTAGTGTTACTAGCGGATTCTACGAGCAGTACTTC. V and J are TRBV20-1 and TRBJ2-7, with 8 bases that match TRBD2. V was clipped by 3 bases and J by 3 bases; unmatched bases: 7. Germline loops: CDR1 DFQATT, CDR2 SNEGSKA (reference sequence). The CDR3 length is 14 residues.

The chain carries TRBV20-1 and TRBJ2-2, with 9 bases fitting TRBD1. The CDR3 consists of 15 residues. The germline V gene encodes CDR1 DFQATT and CDR2 SNEGSKA (reference sequence). V shed 3 bases and J 4 bases; nucleotides not matched to a gene: 6. The CDR3 DNA sequence: TGCAGTGCTAGGGGGACAGGGAGAATCACCGGGGAGCTGTTTTTT. As protein: CSARGTGRITGELFF.

This clonotype appeared a few times. The chain uses TRBV27 and TRBJ2-3; TRBD2 aligns across 14 bases. Unmatched junction bases numbered 10, after V lost 2 bases and J lost 6 bases. This CDR3 has 18 residues. Germline V lookup: CDR1 MNHEY, CDR2 SMNVEV (reference sequence). The CDR3, as DNA: TGTGCCAGCAGTTTACTAGGACTAGCGGGAGGTTTAGGGGATACGCAGTATTTT. It yields the protein CASSLLGLAGGLGDTQYF.

The CDR3 sequence: CASSLVAGINNEQFF. The CDR3 bases are TGTGCCAGCAGCTTAGTAGCGGGGATAAATAATGAGCAGTTCTTC. The chain uses TRBV7-2 and TRBJ2-1, with 8 bases identical to TRBD2. This CDR3 is built from 15 residues. V trimming: 1 base; J trimming: 7 bases; junction bases outside the gene matches: 6. Germline CDR1 SGHTA, CDR2 FQGNSA.

This clonotype was observed many times. The rearrangement joins TRBV21-1 to TRBJ1-5; the D call TRBD1 from the table was never checked on the DNA. TRBV21-1 counts as a pseudogene. The length of the CDR3 is 16 residues. CDR3 nucleotide sequence: TGTGCCAGCACCACCCCCGACAGGGTAGACAATCAGCCCCAGCATTTT. Translation gives CASTTPDRVDNQPQHF.